The entry below describes one TCR beta chain. Its antigen is still unknown. Sequencing used immunoSEQ multiplex PCR; TCRdb keeps in-frame clones, though not all of them. The sample has over 150,000 clones; about 92% are singletons. The CDR3 sequence is 15 residues long. Germline CDR1 and CDR2: MDHEN and SYDVKM. The ends were cut back, 1 base at V and 3 bases at J, with 12 bases in the middle. This specimen belongs to a study of T cell responses to AZD1222 COVID-19 vaccine. Study-wide findings and caveats: At 160-218 and 743-854, vaccine-associated CD4 TCRs were dominant, and they spanned spike. At study baseline, merely five or six AZD1222 recipients were seropositive.

The specimen was peripheral blood, collected on day 0 of AZD1222 vaccination. The gene calls are TRBV28 and TRBJ1-1, with D uncertain. The sequence was collected from an adult in good health. The CDR3 DNA sequence: TGTGCCAGCAGTTTATTTACGGGAAGGTACACTGAAGCTTTCTTT. Amino acids: CASSLFTGRYTEAFF.